This is a list of T cell receptor beta chains from one sample in a study of cytomegalovirus exposure and HLA in healthy donors. Assay used: immunoSEQ multiplex PCR; TCRdb lists only in-frame clones, some missing. The sample has about 140,000 clones; around 90% are singletons. Sequenced input: PBMCs. The receptors derive from a woman in her thirties or forties in good health and CMV-seronegative. The CDR3 runs from the conserved cysteine through the conserved F or W. Only part of the rows carry a size: once, few, many, or a class if the clone is expanded.

size,V,J,CDR3
-,TRBV7-9,TRBJ1-2,CASSFGGTVYAYGYTF
-,TRBV28,TRBJ1-2,CASSPRGTGFNYGYTF
-,TRBV6-6,TRBJ2-1,CASAMRSSSYNEQFF
-,TRBV7-9,TRBJ2-1,CASSSPPTGAYNEQFF
-,TRBV5-4,TRBJ1-1,CASSSSQGLNTEAFF
few,TRBV4-1,TRBJ1-5,CASSQDLQGRVQPQHF
-,TRBV5-1,TRBJ2-2,CASSLQGTGLNTGELFF
-,TRBV6-5,TRBJ2-7,CASSYGGAEQYF
-,TRBV5-4,TRBJ2-2,CASLGGLAVTGELFF
-,TRBV9,TRBJ1-2,CASSVPGTAGYTF
-,TRBV5-1,TRBJ2-3,CASSLEGPYTDTQYF
-,TRBV7-9,TRBJ1-5,CASSSTSGFQPQHF
few,TRBV28,TRBJ2-3,CASHLAGYTDTQYF
-,TRBV28,TRBJ1-2,CASTPRLSPGYTF
-,TRBV7-2,TRBJ1-3,CASSLAGGSGNTIYF
-,TRBV6-6,TRBJ1-1,CASSSPPDRGTEAFF
-,TRBV2,TRBJ2-5,CASGGTRVETQYF
-,TRBV5-4,TRBJ2-2,CASHLGLAGNTGELFF
-,TRBV5-1,TRBJ2-5,CASSLEPSIKETQYF
-,TRBV7-9,TRBJ2-1,CASSPGLAGSYNEQFF